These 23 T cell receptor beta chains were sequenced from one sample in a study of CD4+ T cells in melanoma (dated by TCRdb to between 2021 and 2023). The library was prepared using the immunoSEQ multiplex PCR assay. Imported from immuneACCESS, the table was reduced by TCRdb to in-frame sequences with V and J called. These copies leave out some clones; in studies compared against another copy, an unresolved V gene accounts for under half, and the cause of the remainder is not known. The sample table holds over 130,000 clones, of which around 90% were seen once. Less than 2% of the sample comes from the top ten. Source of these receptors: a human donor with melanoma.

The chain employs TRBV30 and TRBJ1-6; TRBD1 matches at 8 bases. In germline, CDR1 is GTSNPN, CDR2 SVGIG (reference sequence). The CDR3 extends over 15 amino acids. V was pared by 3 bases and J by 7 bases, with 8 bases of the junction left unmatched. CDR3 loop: CAWSRDRRDNSPLHF. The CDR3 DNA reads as TGTGCCTGGAGCCGGGACAGGAGAGACAATTCACCCCTCCACTTT.

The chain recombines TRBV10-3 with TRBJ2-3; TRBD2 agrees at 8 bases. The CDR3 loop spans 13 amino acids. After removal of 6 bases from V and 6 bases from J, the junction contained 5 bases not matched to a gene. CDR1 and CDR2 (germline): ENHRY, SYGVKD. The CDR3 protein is CAISPGLADTQYF. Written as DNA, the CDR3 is TGTGCCATCAGCCCCGGACTAGCCGATACGCAGTATTTT.

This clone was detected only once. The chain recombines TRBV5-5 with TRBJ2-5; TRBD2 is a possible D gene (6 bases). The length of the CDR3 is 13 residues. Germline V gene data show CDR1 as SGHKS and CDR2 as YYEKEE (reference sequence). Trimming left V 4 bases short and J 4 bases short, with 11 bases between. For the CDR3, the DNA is TGTGCCAGCAGCCGCCTACTAGCAGAGACCCAGTACTTC. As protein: CASSRLLAETQYF. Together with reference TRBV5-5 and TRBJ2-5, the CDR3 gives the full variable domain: DAGVTQSPTHLIKTRGQQVTLRCSPISGHKSVSWYQQVLGQGPQFIFQYYEKEERGRGNFPDRFSARQFPNYSSELNVNALLLGDSALYLCASSRLLAETQYFGPGTRLLVL.

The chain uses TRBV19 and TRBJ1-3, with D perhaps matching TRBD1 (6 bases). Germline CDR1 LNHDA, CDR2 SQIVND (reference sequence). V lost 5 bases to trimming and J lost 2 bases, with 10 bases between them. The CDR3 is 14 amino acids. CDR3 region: CASSQQGPGNTIYF. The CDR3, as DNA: TGTGCCAGTAGTCAACAGGGTCCTGGAAACACCATATATTTT.

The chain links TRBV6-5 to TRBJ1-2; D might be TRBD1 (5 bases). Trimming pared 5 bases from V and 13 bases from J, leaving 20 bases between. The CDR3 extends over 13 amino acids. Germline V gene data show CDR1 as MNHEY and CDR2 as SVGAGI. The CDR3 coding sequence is TGTGCCAGCAGTCCCCGTAGGGGAGAGTTTACCACCTTC. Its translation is CASSPRRGEFTTF.

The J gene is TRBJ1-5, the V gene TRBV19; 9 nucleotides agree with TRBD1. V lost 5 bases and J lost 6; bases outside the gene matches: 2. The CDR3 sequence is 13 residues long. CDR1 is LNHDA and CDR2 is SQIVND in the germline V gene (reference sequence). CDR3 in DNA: TGTGCCAGTAGTTGGGACAGGGTTCAGCCCCAGCATTTT. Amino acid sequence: CASSWDRVQPQHF.

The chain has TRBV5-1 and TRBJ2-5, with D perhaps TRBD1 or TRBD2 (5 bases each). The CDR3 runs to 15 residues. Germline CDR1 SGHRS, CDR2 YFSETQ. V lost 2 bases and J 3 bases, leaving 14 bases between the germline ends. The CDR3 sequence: CASSFEGSTEETQYF. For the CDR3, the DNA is TGCGCCAGCAGCTTTGAGGGGTCAACCGAAGAGACCCAGTACTTC.

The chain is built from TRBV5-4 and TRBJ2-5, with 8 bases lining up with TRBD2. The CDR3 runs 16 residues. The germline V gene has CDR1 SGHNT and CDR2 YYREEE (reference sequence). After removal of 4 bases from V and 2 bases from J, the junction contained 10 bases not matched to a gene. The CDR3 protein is CASSGPVAGWQETQYF. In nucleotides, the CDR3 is TGTGCCAGCAGCGGGCCTGTAGCGGGGTGGCAAGAGACCCAGTACTTC.

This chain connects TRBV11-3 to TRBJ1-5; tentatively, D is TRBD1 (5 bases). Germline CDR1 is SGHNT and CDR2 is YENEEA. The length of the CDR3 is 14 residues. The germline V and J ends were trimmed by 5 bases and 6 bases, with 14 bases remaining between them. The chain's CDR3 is CASSRGRSGQPQHF. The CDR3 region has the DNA TGTGCCAGCAGCCGGGGACGCTCAGGTCAGCCCCAGCATTTT.

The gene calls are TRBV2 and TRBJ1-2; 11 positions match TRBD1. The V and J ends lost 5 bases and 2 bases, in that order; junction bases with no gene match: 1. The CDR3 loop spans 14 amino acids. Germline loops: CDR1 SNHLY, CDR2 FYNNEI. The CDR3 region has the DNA TGTGCCAGCAGTCGGGACAGGGGGAACTATGGCTACACCTTC. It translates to CASSRDRGNYGYTF.

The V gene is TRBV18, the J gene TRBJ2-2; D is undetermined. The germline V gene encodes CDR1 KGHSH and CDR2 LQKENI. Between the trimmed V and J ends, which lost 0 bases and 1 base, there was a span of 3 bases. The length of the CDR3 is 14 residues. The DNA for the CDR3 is TGTGCCAGCTCACCACCTAGGAACACCGGGGAGCTGTTTTTT. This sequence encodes CASSPPRNTGELFF.

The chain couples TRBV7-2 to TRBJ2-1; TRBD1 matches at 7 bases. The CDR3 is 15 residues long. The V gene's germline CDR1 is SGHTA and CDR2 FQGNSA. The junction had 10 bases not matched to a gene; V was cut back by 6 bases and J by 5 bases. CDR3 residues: CASRRRGGLDNEQFF. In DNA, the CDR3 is TGTGCCAGCAGACGGAGAGGGGGCCTAGACAATGAGCAGTTCTTC.

The CDR3 DNA sequence: TGTGCCAGCAGCTCGACAGATTTTGGCTACACCTTC. It codes for CASSSTDFGYTF. The V gene is TRBV7-9, the J gene TRBJ1-2; maybe TRBD1 (5 bases). The germline CDR1 and CDR2 sequences are SEHNR and FQNEAQ (reference sequence). The CDR3 spans 12 residues. Trimming took 4 bases from V and 7 from J, leaving 10 bases between them.

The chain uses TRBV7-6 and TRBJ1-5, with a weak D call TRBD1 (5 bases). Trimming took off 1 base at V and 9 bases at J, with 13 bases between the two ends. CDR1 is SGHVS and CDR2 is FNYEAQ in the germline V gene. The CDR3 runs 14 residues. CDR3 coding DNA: TGTGCCAGCAGCTTAGGACAGTCGCAATGGCCCCAGCATTTT. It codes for CASSLGQSQWPQHF.

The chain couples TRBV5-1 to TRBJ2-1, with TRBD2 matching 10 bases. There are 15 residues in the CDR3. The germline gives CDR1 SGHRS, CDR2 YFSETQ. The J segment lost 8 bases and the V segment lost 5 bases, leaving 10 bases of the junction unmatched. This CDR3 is CASSLPSGGVDEQFF. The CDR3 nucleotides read TGCGCCAGCAGTCTGCCCAGCGGGGGGGTCGATGAGCAGTTCTTC.

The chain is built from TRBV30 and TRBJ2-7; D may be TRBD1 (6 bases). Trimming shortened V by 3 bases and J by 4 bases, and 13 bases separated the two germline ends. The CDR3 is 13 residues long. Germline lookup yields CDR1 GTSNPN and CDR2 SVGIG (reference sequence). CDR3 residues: CAWRDSDRYEQYF. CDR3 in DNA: TGTGCCTGGAGGGACTCGGACAGATACGAGCAGTACTTC.

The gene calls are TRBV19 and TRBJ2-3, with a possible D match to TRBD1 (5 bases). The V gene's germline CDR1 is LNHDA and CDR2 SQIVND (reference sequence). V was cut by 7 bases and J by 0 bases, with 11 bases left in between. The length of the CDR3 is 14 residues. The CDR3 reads CASKDSGSTDTQYF. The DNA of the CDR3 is TGTGCCAGTAAGGATTCAGGGAGCACAGATACGCAGTATTTT.

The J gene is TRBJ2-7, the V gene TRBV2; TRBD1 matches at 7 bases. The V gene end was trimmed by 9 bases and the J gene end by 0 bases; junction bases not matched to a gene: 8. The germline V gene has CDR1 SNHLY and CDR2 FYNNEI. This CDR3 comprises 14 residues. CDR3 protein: CASKRQGSSYEQYF. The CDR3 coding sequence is TGTGCCAGTAAACGACAGGGTAGCTCCTACGAGCAGTACTTC.

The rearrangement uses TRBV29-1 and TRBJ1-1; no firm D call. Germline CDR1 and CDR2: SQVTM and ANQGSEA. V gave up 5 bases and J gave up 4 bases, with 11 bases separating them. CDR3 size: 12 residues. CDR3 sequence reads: CSVKRRGTEAFF. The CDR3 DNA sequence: TGCAGCGTTAAACGTCGGGGCACTGAAGCTTTCTTT.

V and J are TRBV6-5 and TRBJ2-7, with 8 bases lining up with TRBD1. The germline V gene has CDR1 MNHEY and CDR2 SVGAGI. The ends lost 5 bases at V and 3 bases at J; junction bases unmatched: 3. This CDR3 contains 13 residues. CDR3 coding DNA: TGTGCCAGCAGTCGAGACAGGGGCTACGAGCAGTACTTC. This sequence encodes CASSRDRGYEQYF.

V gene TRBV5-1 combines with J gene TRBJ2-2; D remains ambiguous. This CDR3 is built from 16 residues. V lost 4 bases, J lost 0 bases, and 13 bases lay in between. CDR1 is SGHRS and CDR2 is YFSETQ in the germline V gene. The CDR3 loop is CASSPLAIANTGELFF. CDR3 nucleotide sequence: TGCGCCAGCAGCCCCCTGGCGATTGCGAACACCGGGGAGCTGTTTTTT.

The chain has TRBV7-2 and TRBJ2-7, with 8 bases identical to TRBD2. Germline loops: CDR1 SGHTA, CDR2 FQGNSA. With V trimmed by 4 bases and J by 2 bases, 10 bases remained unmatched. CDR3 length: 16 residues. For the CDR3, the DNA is TGTGCCAGCAGCTCATACGCGGCGGGGGGACCCTACGAGCAGTACTTC. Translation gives CASSSYAAGGPYEQYF.

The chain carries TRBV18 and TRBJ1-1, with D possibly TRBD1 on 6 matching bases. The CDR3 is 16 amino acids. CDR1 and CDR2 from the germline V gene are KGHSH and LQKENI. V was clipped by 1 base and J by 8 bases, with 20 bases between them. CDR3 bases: TGTGCCAGCTCACCACTGGGGGGCCTCCCCTCGGGAGAAGCTTTCTTT. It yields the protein CASSPLGGLPSGEAFF. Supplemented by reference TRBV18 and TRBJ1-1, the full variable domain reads NAGVMQNPRHLVRRRGQEARLRCSPMKGHSHVYWYRQLPEEGLKFMVYLQKENIIDESGMPKERFSAEFPKEGPSILRIQQVVRGDSAAYFCASSPLGGLPSGEAFFGQGTRLTVV.